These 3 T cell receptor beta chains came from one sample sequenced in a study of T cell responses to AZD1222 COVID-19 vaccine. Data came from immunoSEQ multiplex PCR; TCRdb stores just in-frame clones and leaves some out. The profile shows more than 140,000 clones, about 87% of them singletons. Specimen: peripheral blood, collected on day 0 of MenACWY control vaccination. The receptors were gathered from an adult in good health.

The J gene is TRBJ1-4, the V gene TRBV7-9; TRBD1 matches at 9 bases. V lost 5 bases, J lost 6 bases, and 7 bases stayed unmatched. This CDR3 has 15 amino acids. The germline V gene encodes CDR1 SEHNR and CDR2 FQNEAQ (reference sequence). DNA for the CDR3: TGTGCCAGCAGCCCAGGGACAGGGTTTTATGAAAAACTGTTTTTT. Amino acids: CASSPGTGFYEKLFF.

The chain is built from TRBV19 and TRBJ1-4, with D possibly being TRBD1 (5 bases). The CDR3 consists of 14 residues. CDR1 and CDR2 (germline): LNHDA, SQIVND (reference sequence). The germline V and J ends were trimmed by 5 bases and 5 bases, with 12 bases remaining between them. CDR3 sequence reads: CASSSGRRNEKLFF. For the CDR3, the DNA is TGTGCCAGTAGTTCGGGACGGCGAAATGAAAAACTGTTTTTT.

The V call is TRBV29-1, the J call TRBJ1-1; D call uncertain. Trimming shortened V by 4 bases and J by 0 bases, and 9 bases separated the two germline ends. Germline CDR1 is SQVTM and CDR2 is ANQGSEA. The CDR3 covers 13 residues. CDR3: CSVVKGLNTEAFF. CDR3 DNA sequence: TGCAGCGTTGTGAAGGGATTGAACACTGAAGCTTTCTTT.